This T cell receptor beta chain was obtained from a study of cytomegalovirus exposure and HLA in healthy donors. Study in general: Unique TCR beta sequences numbering some 120 million came from about 179 million T cells in an earlier analysis.

Points on this clone: Antigen specificity is unknown.

Trimming cost V 4 bases and J 0 bases; bases outside gene matches: 5. The CDR3 loop spans 16 amino acids. CDR1 and CDR2 from the germline V gene are SNHLY and FYNNEI. The PCR contained 60 Vbeta and 13 Jbeta primers. Measured with immunoSEQ multiplex PCR; TCRdb has only the in-frame clones, and not every one. The data show approximately 150,000 clones, 65% to 85% seen once. General observations from the study: Data from an earlier analysis indicated that most TCR beta V segments were productive either about 90% or about 30% of the time. In a later analysis, V- and J-gene trimming of beta chains associated with a DCLRE1C missense variant, replicated independently.

V gene TRBV2 combines with J gene TRBJ2-3; 9 nucleotides agree with TRBD2. The specimen was PBMCs. This TCR came from a middle-aged woman in good health and CMV-seropositive. DNA for the CDR3: TGTGCCAGCAGTGGGGGAGGACTAGCGAGCACAGATACGCAGTATTTT. It codes for CASSGGGLASTDTQYF. The full variable domain, with the rest looked up from reference TRBV2 and TRBJ2-3, is EPEVTQTPSHQVTQMGQEVILRCVPISNHLYFYWYRQILGQKVEFLVSFYNNEISEKSEIFDDQFSVERPDGSNFTLKIRSTKLEDSAMYFCASSGGGLASTDTQYFGPGTRLTVL.